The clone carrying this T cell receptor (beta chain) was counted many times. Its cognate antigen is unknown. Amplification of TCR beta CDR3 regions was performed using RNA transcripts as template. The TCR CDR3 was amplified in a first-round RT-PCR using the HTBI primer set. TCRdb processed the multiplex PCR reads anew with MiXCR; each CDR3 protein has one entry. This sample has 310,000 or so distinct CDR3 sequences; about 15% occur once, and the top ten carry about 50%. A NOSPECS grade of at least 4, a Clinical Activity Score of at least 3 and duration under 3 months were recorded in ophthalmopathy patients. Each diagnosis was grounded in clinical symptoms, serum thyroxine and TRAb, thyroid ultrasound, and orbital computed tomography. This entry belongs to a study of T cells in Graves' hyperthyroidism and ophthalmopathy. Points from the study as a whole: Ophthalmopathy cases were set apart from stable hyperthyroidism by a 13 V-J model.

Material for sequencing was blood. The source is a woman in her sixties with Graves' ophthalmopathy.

The CDR3 region has the DNA TGTGCCAGCAGCGGTCGCGGCGACGAGGATGGCTACACCTTC. Amino acids: CASSGRGDEDGYTF. The chain uses TRBV28 and TRBJ1-2; unclear D gene. Trimming left V 6 bases short and J 6 bases short, with 17 bases between. There are 14 residues in the CDR3. The germline V gene has CDR1 MDHEN and CDR2 SYDVKM.